The clone carrying this T cell receptor beta chain was seen ten or more times. Antigen specificity is unknown. This entry comes from a study of T cell repertoires in cytomegalovirus infection. Study as a whole: CMV epitopes that were recently identified and HLA-C-restricted were used alongside well-studied HLA-B-restricted ones. Through public TCR beta signatures, both CMV infection and matching HLA type were indicated.

The CDR3 is made up of 15 amino acids. The V end lost 3 bases, the J end lost 0 bases, and 12 bases lay between the germline ends. The V gene's germline CDR1 is LGHNT and CDR2 FRNRAP. TCRdb re-called the reads with MiXCR, one entry per CDR3 protein. The sample consists of 640,000 or so distinct CDR3 sequences, about 30% of them appearing once. Findings and caveats of the study: Dominant in the ex vivo response were TCR beta clonotypes restricted by HLA-C and specific for CMV. Totalled public TCR beta family frequency picked out people who carried CMV plus the relevant HLA.

The starting material was cultured PBMCs, obtained from culture after CMV antigen stimulation. J is TRBJ2-7 and V is TRBV12-5, with D unclear. The sequence was obtained from a human donor in good health (CMV status not recorded). Some clones in this sample may be carry-over from other donors' samples. CDR3 in amino acids: CASGFRLESSYEQYF. DNA for the CDR3: TGTGCTAGTGGTTTTAGACTGGAAAGCTCCTACGAGCAGTACTTC.